A selection of T cell receptor beta chains follows, all from one sample in a study of blood T cells in healthy people across ages. TCRdb processed the 5' RACE reads anew with MiXCR; each CDR3 protein has one entry. The repertoire has around 1,500,000 distinct CDR3 sequences, roughly 45% of them found once; the top ten carry 7% to 9%. The sequencing input was blood. These receptors were taken from a woman aged 18-35 years in good health. Both conserved end residues are part of each CDR3. A D gene is named only where the DNA matches it firmly. Part of the rows lack a size; the others show once, few, many or a class for expanded clones.

cdr3_aa cdr3_nt v_call d_call clone_size j_call
CASSQFGETQYF TGTGCCAGCAGCCAATTCGGGGAGACCCAGTACTTC TRBV3-1 NA NA TRBJ2-5
CASSLGLAGEGIYNEQFF TGCGCCAGCAGCTTGGGACTAGCGGGAGAGGGGATCTACAATGAGCAGTTCTTC TRBV5-1 TRBD2 few TRBJ2-1
CASSLYRDEDFPDTQYF TGTGCCAGCAGCCTCTACCGGGACGAAGATTTTCCCGATACGCAGTATTTT TRBV7-8 NA few TRBJ2-3
CASSPGGTQETQYF TGCGCCAGCAGCCCAGGCGGTACCCAAGAGACCCAGTACTTC TRBV5-1 NA many TRBJ2-5
CSASRDSGYGYTF TGCAGTGCCAGCCGGGACAGTGGCTATGGCTACACCTTC TRBV20-1 TRBD1 NA TRBJ1-2
CSAPRRGSSYNEQFF TGCAGTGCTCCGCGGCGGGGTAGCTCCTACAATGAGCAGTTCTTC TRBV20-1 NA many TRBJ2-1
CASSNRQVYGYTF TGTGCCAGCAGTAATAGACAAGTCTATGGCTACACCTTC TRBV9 NA NA TRBJ1-2
CSVADRGLYNEQFF TGCAGCGTCGCCGACAGGGGGCTCTACAATGAGCAGTTCTTC TRBV29-1 TRBD1 few TRBJ2-1
CSARDGPPPQHF TGCAGTGCTAGAGATGGGCCGCCTCCCCAGCATTTT TRBV20-1 NA NA TRBJ1-5
CAISESADYGYTF TGTGCCATCAGTGAGAGCGCTGACTATGGCTACACCTTC TRBV10-3 NA NA TRBJ1-2
CASSAGTGYAYEQYF TGTGCCAGCAGCGCCGGGACAGGGTATGCCTACGAGCAGTACTTC TRBV9 TRBD1 NA TRBJ2-7
CASSYSRQETQYF TGTGCCAGCAGTTACTCCAGGCAGGAGACCCAGTACTTC TRBV6-5 NA NA TRBJ2-5
CASSQSAGKGLNYEQYF TGTGCCAGCAGCCAATCTGCGGGAAAGGGCCTTAACTACGAGCAGTACTTC TRBV3-1 NA few TRBJ2-7
CSAAQGVTYEQYF TGCAGTGCCGCCCAGGGGGTCACCTACGAGCAGTACTTC TRBV20-1 TRBD1 NA TRBJ2-7
CSARERRGVWTGGYTF TGCAGTGCTAGAGAAAGGAGGGGAGTGTGGACGGGTGGCTACACCTTC TRBV20-1 NA NA TRBJ1-2
CATSRGLAGSGDTQYF TGTGCCACCAGCAGAGGACTAGCGGGGTCGGGAGATACGCAGTATTTT TRBV15 TRBD2 NA TRBJ2-3
CASSCRENQPQHF TGTGCCAGCAGCTGCAGAGAGAATCAGCCCCAGCATTTT TRBV7-2 NA NA TRBJ1-5
CASSRKGWEQYF TGTGCCAGCAGTCGGAAGGGTTGGGAGCAGTACTTC TRBV6-1 NA NA TRBJ2-7
CASSLVAGAATEAFF TGTGCCAGCAGCTTAGTCGCGGGGGCAGCCACTGAAGCTTTCTTT TRBV7-2 NA NA TRBJ1-1
CSARDPIGDYGYTF TGCAGTGCTAGAGATCCGATAGGGGACTATGGCTACACCTTC TRBV20-1 NA few TRBJ1-2
CASSEDSLGSPLHF TGCGCCAGCAGCGAGGACAGTTTAGGTTCACCCCTCCACTTT TRBV5-1 NA NA TRBJ1-6
CASRPGLGTGELFF TGTGCCAGCAGGCCAGGGTTAGGCACCGGGGAGCTGTTTTTT TRBV6-5 NA NA TRBJ2-2
CAWSEAIRAGETQYF TGTGCCTGGAGTGAGGCTATCCGAGCGGGGGAGACCCAGTACTTC TRBV30 TRBD2 NA TRBJ2-5
CSVGGQGLYEQYF TGCAGCGTTGGGGGGCAGGGACTCTACGAGCAGTACTTC TRBV29-1 NA few TRBJ2-7
CASSQGDAGVKGYTF TGCGCCAGCAGCCAAGGGGACGCAGGGGTAAAAGGCTACACCTTC TRBV4-1 NA NA TRBJ1-2
CATSTGAKLGNQPQHF TGTGCCACCAGTACGGGCGCTAAGTTAGGGAATCAGCCCCAGCATTTT TRBV6-5 NA few TRBJ1-5
CAMQGWLADYNEQFF TGTGCCATGCAAGGATGGCTAGCGGACTACAATGAGCAGTTCTTC TRBV7-9 TRBD2 NA TRBJ2-1
CASSLERGAYYEQYF TGTGCCAGCAGCTTAGAGCGGGGGGCTTACTACGAGCAGTACTTC TRBV7-9 TRBD2 NA TRBJ2-7
CAISGTSAYERYF TGTGCCATCAGTGGGACTAGCGCGTACGAGCGGTACTTC TRBV10-3 TRBD2 NA TRBJ2-7
CASSATRGGTEAFF TGTGCCAGCAGCGCAACCAGGGGGGGCACTGAAGCTTTCTTT TRBV9 TRBD1 NA TRBJ1-1
CAISESTGFNYGYTF TGTGCCATCAGTGAGTCTACAGGTTTTAACTATGGCTACACCTTC TRBV10-3 NA NA TRBJ1-2
CASSLWSSGRYSQETQYF TGTGCCAGCAGTTTGTGGTCTAGCGGGAGGTATTCCCAAGAGACCCAGTACTTC TRBV27 TRBD2 once TRBJ2-5
CASSLVFATSPSGELFF TGTGCCAGCAGCTTAGTATTTGCGACTTCCCCCTCCGGGGAGCTGTTTTTT TRBV7-2 NA few TRBJ2-2
CASSYSSWDSVNEQFF TGTGCCAGCAGTTACTCGAGTTGGGATTCTGTCAATGAGCAGTTCTTC TRBV6-5 NA NA TRBJ2-1
CASRERPGQGYEQFF TGCGCCAGCAGAGAAAGACCGGGACAGGGGTACGAGCAGTTCTTC TRBV5-1 TRBD1 once TRBJ2-1
CASSAFARDEQFF TGTGCCAGCAGTGCCTTCGCCAGAGATGAGCAGTTCTTC TRBV12-3/TRBV12-4 NA few TRBJ2-1
CASTRSVLGGRDTQYF TGTGCCAGCACCCGAAGTGTCCTCGGGGGGCGGGATACGCAGTATTTT TRBV12-3/TRBV12-4 NA NA TRBJ2-3
CSAKSSGTGRYSNQPQHF TGCAGTGCTAAGAGCTCCGGGACAGGCCGATATAGCAATCAGCCCCAGCATTTT TRBV20-1 TRBD1 NA TRBJ1-5
CASSLESPGQGLYNEQFF TGCGCCAGCAGCTTGGAGAGTCCGGGACAGGGATTATACAATGAGCAGTTCTTC TRBV5-1 TRBD1 few TRBJ2-1
CASTGGADTQYF TGTGCCAGCACCGGGGGCGCAGATACGCAGTATTTT TRBV12-3/TRBV12-4 NA many TRBJ2-3
CSASSSGGTQETQYF TGCAGTGCTAGCAGCTCGGGGGGAACACAAGAGACCCAGTACTTC TRBV20-1 TRBD2 few TRBJ2-5
CASSDAGLAGGNTDTQYF TGTGCCAGCAGTGACGCGGGACTAGCGGGGGGCAACACAGATACGCAGTATTTT TRBV2 TRBD2 NA TRBJ2-3
CASKIYFSYEQYF TGTGCCAGCAAGATCTATTTTTCCTACGAGCAGTACTTC TRBV2 NA NA TRBJ2-7
CASSPSLWLAGTDTQYF TGTGCCAGCAGCCCGTCCCTTTGGCTAGCGGGCACAGATACGCAGTATTTT TRBV14 TRBD2 NA TRBJ2-3
CASSDARIGTDTQYF TGTGCCAGCAGTGATGCCCGCATTGGGACAGATACGCAGTATTTT TRBV2 NA few TRBJ2-3
CAISAQSTDTQYF TGTGCCATCAGTGCGCAGAGCACAGATACGCAGTATTTT TRBV10-3 NA few TRBJ2-3
CASSPRLAGVPYEQYF TGCGCCAGCAGCCCACGACTAGCGGGGGTACCTTACGAGCAGTACTTC TRBV5-1 TRBD2 NA TRBJ2-7
CATSKPGAGETQYF TGTGCCACCAGTAAACCGGGGGCCGGGGAGACCCAGTACTTC TRBV24-1 NA NA TRBJ2-5
CAASGNNEQFF TGTGCCGCTAGCGGGAACAATGAGCAGTTCTTC TRBV30 TRBD2 few TRBJ2-1
CASREMLGRPTQYF TGTGCCAGCAGGGAAATGTTGGGCAGACCTACGCAGTATTTT TRBV2 NA few TRBJ2-3
CASSHHDSGSYNEQFF TGCGCCAGCAGCCACCACGACTCAGGCTCCTACAATGAGCAGTTCTTC TRBV4-1 NA many TRBJ2-1
CASSVGQAGSYEQYF TGTGCCAGCAGCGTAGGTCAAGCAGGCTCCTACGAGCAGTACTTC TRBV9 NA few TRBJ2-7
CASSLEINEQFF TGTGCCAGCAGCTTAGAGATCAATGAGCAGTTCTTC TRBV7-2 NA NA TRBJ2-1
CASSDGAGAGKQYF TGTGCCAGCAGTGATGGAGCGGGAGCGGGGAAGCAGTACTTC TRBV12-3/TRBV12-4 TRBD2 few TRBJ2-7
CASLGQGDYGYTF TGTGCCAGCCTGGGACAGGGTGACTATGGCTACACCTTC TRBV10-3 TRBD1 NA TRBJ1-2
CSVRYTNYGYTF TGCAGCGTTCGATACACTAACTATGGCTACACCTTC TRBV29-1 NA few TRBJ1-2
CASSSGLAGGEQYF TGCGCCAGCAGCTCGGGACTAGCGGGAGGTGAGCAGTACTTC TRBV5-1 TRBD2 NA TRBJ2-7
CRATGGINTEAFF TGCAGGGCGACAGGGGGCATCAACACTGAAGCTTTCTTT TRBV20-1 TRBD1 NA TRBJ1-1
CASSANGVEGTEAFF TGTGCCAGCAGCGCCAACGGGGTAGAGGGGACTGAAGCTTTCTTT TRBV11-2 NA NA TRBJ1-1
CASSLSIRLIAGGLSTDTQYF TGTGCCAGCAGTTTATCGATTCGGTTGATAGCGGGGGGCCTAAGCACAGATACGCAGTATTTT TRBV27 TRBD2 few TRBJ2-3